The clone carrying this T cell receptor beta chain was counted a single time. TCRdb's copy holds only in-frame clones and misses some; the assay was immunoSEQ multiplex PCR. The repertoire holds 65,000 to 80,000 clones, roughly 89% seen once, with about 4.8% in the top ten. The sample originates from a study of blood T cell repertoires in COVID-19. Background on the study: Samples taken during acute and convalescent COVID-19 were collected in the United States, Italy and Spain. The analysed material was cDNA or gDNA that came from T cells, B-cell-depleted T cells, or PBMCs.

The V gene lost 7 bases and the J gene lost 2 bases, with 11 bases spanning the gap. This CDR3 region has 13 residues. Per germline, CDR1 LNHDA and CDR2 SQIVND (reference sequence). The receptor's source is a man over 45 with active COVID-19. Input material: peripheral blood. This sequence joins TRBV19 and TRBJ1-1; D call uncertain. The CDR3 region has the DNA TGTGCCAGTACCGAACAGATTAACACTGAAGCTTTCTTT. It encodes CASTEQINTEAFF.